This entry describes one T cell receptor (beta chain). The specificity of this receptor is unknown. No base-level quality is on record; no much larger clone is a single base apart. This entry comes from a study of cytomegalovirus exposure and HLA in healthy donors (dated by TCRdb to 2016 to 2017). Concerning the study at large: According to an earlier analysis of a few hundred of the donors, about 179 million T cells yielded 117 million unique TCR beta sequences and 276 Gb of sequence data. A handful of DR-DQ haplotypes were handled as single units for association and clustering because linkage in the cohort was strong. An earlier analysis of several hundred of the donors applied high-throughput TCR beta sequencing to assess whether each TCR beta V gene segment acted as functional or pseudogenic. In addition to the first cohort of around 670 subjects, a separate validation cohort of approximately 130 different subjects was used. Every repertoire in the discovery cohort had been generated on one and the same sequencing platform. The study was designed to test whether signatures of past pathogen exposure could be identified by cataloging public T cell receptors. Among the approximately 420 genotyped donors, approximately 77% belonged to the genetic ancestry cluster associated with self-reported Caucasian donors. An early release that covered fewer than 750 HLA-typed donors contained approximately 300 gigabases of sequencing data and tens of millions of unique TCR sequences. To predict cytomegalovirus infection status, the study combined high-throughput TCR immunosequencing, statistical association of individual TCRs with disease status, and machine learning. Among some 410 genotyped donors of the cohort, an average of roughly 230,000 unique TCR beta nucleotide sequences was sequenced per donor, of which about 19% were non-productive. A later analysis re-examined previously published TCR beta repertoires from 500 to 700 donors and added high-resolution HLA genotyping to investigate patterns of TCR occurrence. Class I and class II HLA loci were covered by the typing at four-digit resolution. Using immunosequencing, the study profiled T cell repertoires from around 670 subjects and related those repertoires to cytomegalovirus serostatus. Rather than drawing on any new phenotypic data, the later analysis identified candidate immune exposures from TCR beta sequences and the way those sequences occurred across donors. In a later genetic analysis, genome-wide SNP genotypes for about three fifths of the 666 donors were used, and that subset was treated as a discovery cohort. Typing coverage differed by locus: A, B, C, DRB1 and DQB1 were typed in roughly 620-640 donors, DQA1 in about 500, DPA1 in around 610, and DPB1 in about 450. Alongside the repertoire data, information on donor age, sex, ethnicity and CMV serostatus was compiled. Overall study outcomes, separate from this receptor: A later analysis found that TCR association rates varied across HLA loci, with DRB1 alleles showing the most associated TCRs and HLA-C alleles the fewest. A further reported finding was that TCR beta sequences accurately predicted the HLA-A and HLA-B alleles for most subjects in the first cohort. Across donors, most TCR sequences were observed very rarely, whereas some public TCRs were present in many individuals. In a later analysis, HLA-associated TCR beta chains were found to be more clonally expanded and to have lower generation probabilities than equally common non-associated chains. According to a later analysis, most CMV-associated TCR beta chains appeared to be HLA-restricted, and the HLA associations seemed to be driven largely by CMV exposure. Correlated functional status among segregating V segments might reflect linkage disequilibrium, but an unknown experimental factor could not be ruled out. The authors suggested that the approach could potentially be generalized to other disease states and immunological phenotypes. A later analysis reported that several top co-occurrence clusters appeared linked to parvovirus B19, influenza, CMV and Epstein-Barr virus. Roughly uniform sequencing depth across donors was assumed in presence/absence analyses, although this assumption may not hold. The 87-base-pair reads could not distinguish some IMGT-functional V segments, including TRBV6-2 and TRBV6-3, so those segments were excluded. This cohort had only TCR beta chains sequenced, and the lack of alpha or paired-chain data limited which features could be detected. In vitro tests confirmed that a few of the cytomegalovirus-associated TCR beta chains recognize cytomegalovirus antigens. In an earlier analysis of more than 500 of the donors, most TCR beta V segments appeared in productive rearrangements about 90% or about 30% of the time, broadly matching IMGT annotations. When HLA alleles, especially DR and DQ, strongly co-occurred, attributing TCR associations to individual alleles was difficult. In the study, around 150 TCR beta chains were listed as associated with cytomegalovirus. HLA typing was unavailable for some donors at each locus, so association tests used only the typed subset. Cytomegalovirus status was reported to be diagnosed by the classifier with high specificity and sensitivity in both the original and validation cohorts. Specific HLA alleles were associated with 15,000 to 20,000 TCR beta sequences at a false discovery rate of 0.05 in a later analysis. V-gene and J-gene trimming of TCR beta chains was associated with a missense DCLRE1C variant in a later genetic analysis, and the association was replicated in an independent cohort. A cluster of highly shared sequence variants was judged likely to represent a technical artifact of the sequencing pipeline. Because counts were too low, seventeen rarely observed V segments, including chromosome 9 orphons, were excluded from the earlier analysis of around 640 of the donors. According to a later genetic analysis, donors in an Asian-associated ancestry cluster had fewer N-insertions in productive TCRs than the approximately 630-donor mean. The only immune exposure information available for the cohort was CMV serostatus.

The library was obtained by the immunoSEQ multiplex PCR assay. A mixture of 60 forward primers for TCR Vbeta segments and 13 reverse primers for TCR Jbeta segments was used in the multiplex PCR. Amplification of the CDR3 region of rearranged TCR beta genes was performed with a multiplex PCR assay on genomic DNA. The Illumina HiSeq System was used to sequence the amplified TCR beta libraries as 87-base-pair reads. In the source study's methods: A later analysis tallied approximately 87 million unique TCR beta chains across the 666 repertoires, and roughly 11 million of those chains were shared by two or more donors. Raw reads were error-corrected and collapsed into unique sequences with a nearest-neighbor algorithm that merged closely related sequences to remove PCR and sequencing errors. Alignment of CDR3 sequences to IMGT reference sequences was used to assign V, D and J gene segments. For a sequence to be retained, at least a six-nucleotide match to both a V gene segment and a J gene segment was required. A rearrangement was called productive if the CDR3 had no stop codons and remained in frame with V and J, and every other rearrangement was called non-productive. CDR3 was defined by IMGT convention, running from the second conserved V-encoded cysteine to the conserved J-encoded phenylalanine. The earlier analysis of some 600 of the donors excluded sequences that lacked an unambiguous match to a single V gene segment. An earlier analysis of 587 of the donors classified V segments as functional when productive rearrangements were above 56.7% and as segregating when the standard deviation between donors was above 5%. A statistical classification framework was built for diagnosing cytomegalovirus status from the catalog of TCR beta chain sequences. In a later analysis, TCR nucleotide sequences were compared against IMGT/GENE-DB human TR gene sequences so that V and J genes could be assigned. The TCRdist pipeline was used in a later analysis to assign CDR3 sequences and most-parsimonious VDJ recombination scenarios. In a later analysis, each TCR beta chain was defined by its CDR3 amino acid sequence together with its V-gene family, and reads without a unique V-gene family were excluded. In a later analysis, fewer than 650 highly shared, low-generation-probability nucleotide sequences were removed to address suspected cross-contamination and a sequencing artifact. In a later analysis, a clonal expansion index for each public chain was calculated from normalized within-repertoire ranks of inferred template counts. In a later analysis, generation probabilities were computed using a VDJ recombination model fitted to out-of-frame rearrangements, and the results were checked against IGoR. A later analysis scored TCR-TCR, TCR-HLA and TCR-CMV co-occurrence with hypergeometric tests, applying a repertoire-size bias correction to TCR pairs. In a later analysis, false discovery rates were estimated by permuting HLA or CMV assignments 20 times. In a later analysis, co-occurring TCRs were grouped using DBSCAN, and TCRdist sequence similarity was added for clustering within HLA-allele-positive subsets. Co-occurrence clustering excluded repertoires with fewer than 30,000 or more than 120,000 public chains, plus five with anomalous nucleotide sharing. TCRdb retrieved this table from immuneACCESS and kept in-frame rearrangements only. Not all clones are present; in checked studies, unresolved V genes account for under half, and no reason is known for the remainder. Clone size and V and J calls were adopted from that table, with D and trimming inferred from the DNA. For this sample the table gives around 120,000 clones, of which approximately 77% were detected only once. In total, the top ten clones hold about 4.9% of the sample.

V loses 3 bases, J loses 0 bases, and the germline ends lie 9 bases apart. For CDR1 and CDR2, the germline V gene lists MDHEN and SYDVKM. The CDR3 covers 14 residues, taking in both the cysteine and the phenylalanine. Of all the DNA, just the CDR3 is kept, 42 bases in frame from base 1. The cohort was made up of about 670 healthy bone marrow donors. At the time of sampling, every cohort member was nominally healthy, though immune exposures that went unrecorded were likely present. The donor tested CMV seropositive, placing the donor among the approximately 290 seropositive members of the cohort. Every donor gave a peripheral blood sample, and the peripheral blood mononuclear cells from that sample were used for TCR beta sequencing. Genomic DNA was extracted from the blood cell samples with the Qiagen DNeasy Blood Extraction Kit.

Sequenced: PBMCs. The sequence derives from a man aged 45-65 years in good health and CMV-seropositive. The V gene is TRBV28 and the J gene is TRBJ2-7; the D region possibly corresponds to TRBD1 (5 bases align). The nucleotide sequence reads as follows: TGTGCCAGCAGTTTCGGGCAGGGCTCCTACGAGCAGTACTTC. It codes for CASSFGQGSYEQYF.